The rows below give T cell receptor beta chains drawn from one sample of a study of blood T cell repertoires in COVID-19. Clones were sequenced by immunoSEQ multiplex PCR, and TCRdb holds only the in-frame ones, with some missing. Among hundreds of thousands of clones, around 88% were seen once, and the ten largest hold about 1.3%. The sequenced material came from peripheral blood. These receptor sequences come from a man aged 80 or over with acute or convalescent COVID-19. The CDR3 runs from the conserved cysteine through the conserved F or W. Fields, in order: V gene, J gene, clone size, D gene, CDR3 DNA, CDR3 protein. The D gene is left open where the match is weak. Only part of the rows carry a size: once, few, many, or a class if the clone is expanded.

TRBV19	TRBJ2-4	NA	TRBD1	TGTGCCAGTAGTATCCGGGACAGGGTTGACATTCAGTACTTC	CASSIRDRVDIQYF
TRBV27	TRBJ1-1	NA	TRBD1	TGTGCCAGCAGGGGGACAGGGGGCGCAGGAACTGAAGCTTTCTTT	CASRGTGGAGTEAFF
TRBV6-5	TRBJ2-5	NA	NA	TGTGCCAGCAGTTACTCCGGCCGGGGTCAAGAGACCCAGTACTTC	CASSYSGRGQETQYF
TRBV13	TRBJ1-6	NA	NA	TGTGCCAGCAGCATCCGCAGGGGATCCTATAATTCACCCCTCCACTTT	CASSIRRGSYNSPLHF
TRBV6-1	TRBJ1-3	NA	NA	TGTGCCAGCAGTGAAAATAACCGTAACAGGGCTGGAAACACCATATATTTT	CASSENNRNRAGNTIYF
TRBV21-1	TRBJ1-6	few	NA	TGTGCCAGCAGCAGGGGTAGCCCGGGGGGGAGAATCCACTTT	CASSRGSPGGRIHF
TRBV6-2/TRBV6-3	TRBJ1-2	NA	NA	TGTGCCAGCAGTACCCCCGCGGGCGGCTATGGCTACACCTTC	CASSTPAGGYGYTF
TRBV6-5	TRBJ2-7	NA	NA	TGTGCCAGCAGGCCGACAGGCCTTACCTCCTACGAGCAGTACTTC	CASRPTGLTSYEQYF
TRBV2	TRBJ1-6	NA	NA	TGTGCCAGCAGTGTATACCAAGGACAGCAATATAATTCACCCCTCCACTTT	CASSVYQGQQYNSPLHF
TRBV4-1	TRBJ1-4	NA	TRBD1	TGCGCCAGCAGCCAACAGGACAGGGGTGAAAAACTGTTTTTT	CASSQQDRGEKLFF
TRBV4-1	TRBJ2-7	NA	NA	TGCGCCAGCAGCCCCTCCGATGACAGGTCCGCCGAGCAGTACTTC	CASSPSDDRSAEQYF
TRBV5-1	TRBJ1-2	NA	NA	TGCGCCAGCAGCCGAGACGGGACAAGTACTAACTATGGCTACACCTTC	CASSRDGTSTNYGYTF
TRBV2	TRBJ2-3	NA	NA	TGTGCCAGCAGTGAAGCCCCGAGTGGTAGCGGCACAGATACGCAGTATTTT	CASSEAPSGSGTDTQYF
TRBV5-6	TRBJ1-3	NA	TRBD1	TGTGCCAGCAGCCGAGGACAGGGCTACGGAAACACCATATATTTT	CASSRGQGYGNTIYF
TRBV18	TRBJ1-2	NA	NA	TGTGCCAGCTCACCACCCGTTGTGGAGGCCCCCTATGGCTACACCTTC	CASSPPVVEAPYGYTF
TRBV5-6	TRBJ1-5	NA	NA	TGTGCCAGCAGCTTCCGAGGCAGAGACAATCAGCCCCAGCATTTT	CASSFRGRDNQPQHF
TRBV11-2	TRBJ2-2	NA	NA	TGTGCCAGCAGCTTAGTACAGGGCACGACCGGGGAGCTGTTTTTT	CASSLVQGTTGELFF
TRBV7-6	TRBJ2-3	once	TRBD2	TGTGCCAGCAGCGTCGGGGGGACTCCGCCCACAGATACGCAGTATTTT	CASSVGGTPPTDTQYF
TRBV27	TRBJ1-2	few	TRBD1	TGTGCCAGCAGTTCTCGGACAGGGGGCGAAATCTATGGCTACACCTTC	CASSSRTGGEIYGYTF
TRBV13	TRBJ2-7	NA	NA	TGTGCCAGCAGCCCCTACCAGGGTACCCACGAGCAGTACTTC	CASSPYQGTHEQYF
TRBV7-8	TRBJ2-7	NA	NA	TGTGCCAGCAGCTTAGGAGCATACGAGCAGTACTTC	CASSLGAYEQYF
TRBV5-6	TRBJ2-3	once	TRBD2	TGTGCCAGCAGCTTGCGGACTAGCGGGACAGATACGCAGTATTTT	CASSLRTSGTDTQYF
TRBV5-1	TRBJ2-2	NA	TRBD1	TGCGCCAGCAGCGCGGTCGGTACGGGACAGCTCATAAAGAATACCGGGGAGCTGTTTTTT	CASSAVGTGQLIKNTGELFF
TRBV7-9	TRBJ2-3	NA	TRBD1	TGTGCCAGCAGCTCTCGCTACAGGGGAAGCACAGATACGCAGTATTTT	CASSSRYRGSTDTQYF
TRBV7-6	TRBJ2-1	NA	NA	TGTGCCAGCAGCTTATTACTCGTGGATGAGCAGTTCTTC	CASSLLLVDEQFF
TRBV6-5	TRBJ1-6	once	NA	TGTGCCAGCGGGGGGGGTCCGGTGGGTAATTCACCCCTCCACTTT	CASGGGPVGNSPLHF
TRBV10-3	TRBJ1-4	NA	NA	TGTGCCATCAGTGAGTCTGGCAGGTCTAATGAAAAACTGTTTTTT	CAISESGRSNEKLFF
TRBV5-1	TRBJ2-5	NA	TRBD2	TGCGCCAGCAGTTTGGGGACTAGCGGGCGGGTCCAAGAGACCCAGTACTTC	CASSLGTSGRVQETQYF
TRBV14	TRBJ2-2	NA	NA	TGTGCCAGCAGCCAACTCGGAGGGGGCAAACCCGGGGAGCTGTTTTTT	CASSQLGGGKPGELFF
TRBV9	TRBJ1-2	NA	TRBD1	TGTGCCAGCAGCGTAGGAGGGACAGGGGGAATCTATGGCTACACCTTC	CASSVGGTGGIYGYTF
TRBV13	TRBJ2-7	NA	NA	TGTGCCAGCAGCATTTCGAGGGAAGAGCAGTACTTC	CASSISREEQYF
TRBV2	TRBJ1-2	NA	NA	TGTGCCAGCGATGGGGGGGGGAAGGGTGCAAACTATCGCTACACCTTC	CASDGGGKGANYRYTF
TRBV7-9	TRBJ2-2	NA	NA	TGTGCCAGCAGCTTAGATCTGCCAAGGAGCACCGGGGAGCTGTTTTTT	CASSLDLPRSTGELFF
TRBV6-2/TRBV6-3	TRBJ2-1	NA	NA	TGTGCCAGCAGTTACTTATCGCGGAATGAGCAGTTCTTC	CASSYLSRNEQFF
TRBV27	TRBJ1-3	once	TRBD1	TGTGCCAGCAGTCCACATCGACAGGGCCTTAGGTTCTCTGGAAACACCATATATTTT	CASSPHRQGLRFSGNTIYF
TRBV27	TRBJ2-1	NA	TRBD2	TGTGCCAGCGGGGGACTACTTTACAATGAGCAGTTCTTC	CASGGLLYNEQFF
TRBV5-6	TRBJ1-2	few	NA	TGTGCCAGCAGCCCGACACCCCAATCCTATGGCTACACCTTC	CASSPTPQSYGYTF
TRBV19	TRBJ2-2	NA	NA	TGTGCCAGTACCCAAAGCGGCCCGTTAGGGGAGCTGTTTTTT	CASTQSGPLGELFF
TRBV19	TRBJ1-1	NA	TRBD1	TGTGCCAGTAGTATGAGGGGGCTCGGGAACACTGAAGCTTTCTTT	CASSMRGLGNTEAFF
TRBV9	TRBJ2-3	NA	NA	TGTGCCAGCAGCGTAGATGGCGGAGGGAGAAGCACAGATACGCAGTATTTT	CASSVDGGGRSTDTQYF
TRBV18	TRBJ2-5	NA	NA	TGTGCCAGCTCACCACCATCCGCGGCGGAGACCCAGTACTTC	CASSPPSAAETQYF
TRBV11-2	TRBJ1-1	once	NA	TGTGCCAGCAGCTTACAGGCCGGTAGGATGAACACTGAAGCTTTCTTT	CASSLQAGRMNTEAFF
TRBV15	TRBJ2-1	NA	NA	TGTGCCACCAGCAGAGATTCGGCGGCCCAGATACTCAATGAGCAGTTCTTC	CATSRDSAAQILNEQFF
TRBV25-1	TRBJ1-4	few	NA	TGTGCCAGCAGTGACGTTCCGAGCGAAAAACTGTTTTTT	CASSDVPSEKLFF
TRBV7-2	TRBJ1-1	once	NA	TGTGCCAGCAGCCCCTTCGGGGCGGGAAGTTCTGAAGCTTTCTTT	CASSPFGAGSSEAFF
TRBV6-5	TRBJ2-7	few	NA	TGTGCCAGCAGTTTCTTAGACGAGCAGTACTTC	CASSFLDEQYF
TRBV6-2/TRBV6-3	TRBJ1-5	NA	TRBD1	TGTGCCAGCAGCCCGTGGGTCCGACAGGGCCATCAGCCCCAGCATTTT	CASSPWVRQGHQPQHF
TRBV19	TRBJ2-1	NA	NA	TGTGCCAGCTCTCAGGACGGGAGTCGGTCCTACAATGAGCAGTTCTTC	CASSQDGSRSYNEQFF
TRBV6-2/TRBV6-3	TRBJ2-1	NA	NA	TGTGCCAGCAGTTTGGGGACATACAATGAGCAGTTCTTC	CASSLGTYNEQFF
TRBV27	TRBJ1-1	NA	NA	TGTGCCAGCAGTTTATCGGCAGGGTTAAACACTGAAGCTTTCTTT	CASSLSAGLNTEAFF
TRBV18	TRBJ2-5	NA	NA	TGTGCCAGCTCACAGCAACTAGGGAGAAGCCAAGAGACCCAGTACTTC	CASSQQLGRSQETQYF
TRBV11-1	TRBJ2-5	NA	NA	TGTGCCAGCAGCTTGCAGCTCGGGGTAGGGACCCAGTACTTC	CASSLQLGVGTQYF
TRBV7-2	TRBJ2-5	NA	NA	TGTGCCAGCAGTCCCGACAAGGTTTCCCGAAGAACGACCCAGTACTTC	CASSPDKVSRRTTQYF
TRBV6-5	TRBJ2-2	few	NA	TGTGCCAGCAGGGGCCCCTCAAACACCGGGGAGCTGTTTTTT	CASRGPSNTGELFF
TRBV16	TRBJ1-3	NA	NA	TGTGCCAGCAGCCGGGGGCGTTCTGGAAACACCATATATTTT	CASSRGRSGNTIYF
TRBV7-9	TRBJ2-4	NA	NA	TGTGCCAGCAGCCAAACCGGGACATCGCACATTCAGTACTTC	CASSQTGTSHIQYF
TRBV4-1	TRBJ2-1	NA	NA	TGCGCCAGCAGCCCAGGTCGTTACAATGAGCAGTTCTTC	CASSPGRYNEQFF
TRBV11-2	TRBJ2-1	NA	NA	TGTGCCAGCAGCCCCAGGGTGGGCTCGTCCGGAACCTACAATGAGCAGTTCTTC	CASSPRVGSSGTYNEQFF
TRBV15	TRBJ1-1	NA	TRBD1	TGTGCCACCAGCAGGGGACAGAGTATGAACACTGAAGTTTTCTTT	CATSRGQSMNTEVFF